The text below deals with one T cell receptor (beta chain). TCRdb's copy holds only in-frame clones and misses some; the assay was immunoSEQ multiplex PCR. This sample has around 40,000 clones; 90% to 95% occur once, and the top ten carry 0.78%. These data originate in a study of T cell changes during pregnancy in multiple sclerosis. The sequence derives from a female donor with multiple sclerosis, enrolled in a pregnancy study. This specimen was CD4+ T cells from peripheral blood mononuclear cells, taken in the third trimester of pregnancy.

The CDR3 DNA follows: TGTGCCAGCAGCACTCAGGGTGACACTGAAGCTTTCTTT. Its protein product is CASSTQGDTEAFF. J is TRBJ1-1 and V is TRBV7-2; D is possibly TRBD1 (5 bases). CDR3 length equals 13 residues. Germline CDR1 SGHTA, CDR2 FQGNSA. The V end lost 5 bases, the J end lost 3 bases, and 10 bases lay between the germline ends.